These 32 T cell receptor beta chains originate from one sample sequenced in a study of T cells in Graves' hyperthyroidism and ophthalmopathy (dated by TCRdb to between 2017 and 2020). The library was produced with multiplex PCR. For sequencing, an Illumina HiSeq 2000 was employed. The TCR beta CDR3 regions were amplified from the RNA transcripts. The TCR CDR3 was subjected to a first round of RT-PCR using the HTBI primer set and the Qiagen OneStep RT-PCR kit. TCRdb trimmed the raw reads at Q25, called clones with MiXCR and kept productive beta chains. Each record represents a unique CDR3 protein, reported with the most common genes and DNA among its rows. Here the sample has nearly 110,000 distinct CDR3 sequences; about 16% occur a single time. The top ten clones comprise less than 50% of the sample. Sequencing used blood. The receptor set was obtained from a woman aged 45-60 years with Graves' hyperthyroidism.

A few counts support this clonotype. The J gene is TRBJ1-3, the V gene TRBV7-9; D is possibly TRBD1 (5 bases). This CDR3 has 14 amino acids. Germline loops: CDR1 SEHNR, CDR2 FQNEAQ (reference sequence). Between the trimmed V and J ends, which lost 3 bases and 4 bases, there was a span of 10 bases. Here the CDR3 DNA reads TGTGCCAGCAGCTTTGGGGCCGAGGGAAACACCATATATTTT. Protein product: CASSFGAEGNTIYF.

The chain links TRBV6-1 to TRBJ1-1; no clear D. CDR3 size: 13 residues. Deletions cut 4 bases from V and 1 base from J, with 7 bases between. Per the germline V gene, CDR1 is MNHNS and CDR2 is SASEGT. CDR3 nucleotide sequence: TGTGCCAGCAGTGGGGTGGAGAACACTGAAGCTTTCTTT. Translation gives CASSGVENTEAFF.

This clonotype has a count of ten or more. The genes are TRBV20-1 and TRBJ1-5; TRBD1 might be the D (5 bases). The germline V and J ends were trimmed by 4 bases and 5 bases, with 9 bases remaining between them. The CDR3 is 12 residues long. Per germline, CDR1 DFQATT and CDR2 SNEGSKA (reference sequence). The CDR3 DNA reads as TGCAGTGCTACCAGGGAGGATCAGCCCCAGCATTTT. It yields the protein CSATREDQPQHF.

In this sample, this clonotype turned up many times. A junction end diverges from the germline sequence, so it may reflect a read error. The CDR3 nucleotides read TGCAGTACTAGAGATCTTGGCAGCACCGGGGAGCTGTTTTTT. As protein: CSTRDLGSTGELFF. The chain carries TRBV20-1 and TRBJ2-2; TRBD2 is a possible D gene (5 bases). This CDR3 has 14 amino acids. The germline V gene encodes CDR1 DFQATT and CDR2 SNEGSKA (reference sequence).

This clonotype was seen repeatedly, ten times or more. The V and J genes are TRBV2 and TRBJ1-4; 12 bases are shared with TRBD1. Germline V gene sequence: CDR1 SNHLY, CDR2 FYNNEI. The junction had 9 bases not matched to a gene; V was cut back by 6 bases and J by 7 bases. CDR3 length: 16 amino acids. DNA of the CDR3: TGTGCCAGCAGGCCGGGACAGGGGGCTGACGGTGAAAAACTGTTTTTT. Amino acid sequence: CASRPGQGADGEKLFF.

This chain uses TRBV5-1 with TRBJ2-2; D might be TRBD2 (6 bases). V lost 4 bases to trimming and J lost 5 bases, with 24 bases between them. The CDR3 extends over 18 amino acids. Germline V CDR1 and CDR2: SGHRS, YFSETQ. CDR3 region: CASSLGTGSMAGTGELFF. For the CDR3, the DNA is TGCGCCAGCAGCCTTGGGACCGGGAGTATGGCGGGTACCGGGGAGCTGTTTTTT.

The CDR3 loop reads CASSGTSGSTDTQYF. The CDR3 DNA is TGTGCCAGCAGTGGGACTAGCGGTAGCACAGATACGCAGTATTTT. The chain employs TRBV12-3 or TRBV12-4 and TRBJ2-3, with TRBD2 matching over 11 bases. The V gene end was trimmed by 5 bases and the J gene end by 0 bases; junction bases not matched to a gene: 1. The CDR3 contains 15 residues.

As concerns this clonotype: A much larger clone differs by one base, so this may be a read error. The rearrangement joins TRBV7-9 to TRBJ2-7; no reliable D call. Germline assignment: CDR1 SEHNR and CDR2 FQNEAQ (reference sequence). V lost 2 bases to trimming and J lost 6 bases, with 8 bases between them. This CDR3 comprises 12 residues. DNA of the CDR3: TGTGCCAGCAGCTTACCCCCGAGCGAGCAGTACTTC. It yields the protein CASSLPPSEQYF.

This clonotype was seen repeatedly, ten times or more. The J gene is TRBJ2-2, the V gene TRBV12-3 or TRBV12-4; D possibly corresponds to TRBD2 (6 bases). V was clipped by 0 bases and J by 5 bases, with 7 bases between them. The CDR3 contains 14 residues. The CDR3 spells CASSLAGGTGELFF. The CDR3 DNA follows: TGTGCCAGCAGTTTAGCGGGAGGTACCGGGGAGCTGTTTTTT.

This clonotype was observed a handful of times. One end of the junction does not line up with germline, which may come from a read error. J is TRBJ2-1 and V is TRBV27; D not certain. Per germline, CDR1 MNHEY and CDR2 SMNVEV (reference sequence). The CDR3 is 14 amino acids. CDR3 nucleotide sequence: TGTGCCGGCAGTCCTCGAGCCGGGTACAATGAGCAGTTCTTC. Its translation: CAGSPRAGYNEQFF.

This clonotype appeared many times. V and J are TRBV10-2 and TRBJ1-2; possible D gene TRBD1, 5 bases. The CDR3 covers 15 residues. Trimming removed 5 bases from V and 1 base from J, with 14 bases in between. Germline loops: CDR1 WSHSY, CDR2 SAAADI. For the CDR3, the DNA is TGCGCCAGCAGTCAAGTAGGGGAAAATAACTATGGCTACACCTTC. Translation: CASSQVGENNYGYTF.

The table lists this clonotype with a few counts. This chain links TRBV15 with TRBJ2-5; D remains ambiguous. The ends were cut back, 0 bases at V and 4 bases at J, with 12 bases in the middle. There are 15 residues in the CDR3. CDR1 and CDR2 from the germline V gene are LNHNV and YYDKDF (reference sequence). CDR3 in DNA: TGTGCCACCAGCAGAGATTCCCCAGCTAGAGAGACCCAGTACTTC. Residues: CATSRDSPARETQYF. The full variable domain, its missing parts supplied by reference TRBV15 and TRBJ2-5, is DAMVIQNPRYQVTQFGKPVTLSCSQTLNHNVMYWYQQKSSQAPKLLFHYYDKDFNNEADTPDNFQSRRPNTSFCFLDIRSPGLGDTAMYLCATSRDSPARETQYFGPGTRLLVL.

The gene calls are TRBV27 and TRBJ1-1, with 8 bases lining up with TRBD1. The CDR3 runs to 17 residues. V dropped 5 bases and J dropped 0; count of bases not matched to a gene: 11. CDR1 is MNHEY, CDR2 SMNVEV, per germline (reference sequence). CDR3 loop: CASSPRTGQGMNTEAFF. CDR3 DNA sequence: TGTGCCAGCAGTCCAAGGACAGGGCAAGGGATGAACACTGAAGCTTTCTTT.

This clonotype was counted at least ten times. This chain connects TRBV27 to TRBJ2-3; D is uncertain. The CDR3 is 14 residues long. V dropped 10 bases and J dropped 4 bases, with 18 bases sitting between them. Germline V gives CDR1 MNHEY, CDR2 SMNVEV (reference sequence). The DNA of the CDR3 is TGTGCCACCTCCCGCGACTGGGCGTCAGATACGCAGTATTTT. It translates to CATSRDWASDTQYF.

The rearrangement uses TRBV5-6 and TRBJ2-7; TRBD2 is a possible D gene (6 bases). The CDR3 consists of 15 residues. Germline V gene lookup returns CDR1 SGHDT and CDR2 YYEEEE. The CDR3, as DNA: TGTACCAGCATCAGCTTGGGGGGACCAGATTACGAGCAGTACGTC. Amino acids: CTSISLGGPDYEQYV.

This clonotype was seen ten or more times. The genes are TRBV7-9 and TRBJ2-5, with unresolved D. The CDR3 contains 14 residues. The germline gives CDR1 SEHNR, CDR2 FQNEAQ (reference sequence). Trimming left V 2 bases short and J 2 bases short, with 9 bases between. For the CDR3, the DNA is TGTGCCAGCAGCTTATGGGGTAGACAAGAGACCCAGTACTTC. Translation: CASSLWGRQETQYF.

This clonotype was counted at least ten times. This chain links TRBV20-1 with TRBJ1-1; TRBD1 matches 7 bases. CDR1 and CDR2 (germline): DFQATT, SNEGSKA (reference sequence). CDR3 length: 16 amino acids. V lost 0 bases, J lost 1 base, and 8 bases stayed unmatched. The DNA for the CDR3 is TGCAGTGCTAGAGATCCGCGACAGGGCTCGAACACTGAAGCTTTCTTT. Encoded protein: CSARDPRQGSNTEAFF.

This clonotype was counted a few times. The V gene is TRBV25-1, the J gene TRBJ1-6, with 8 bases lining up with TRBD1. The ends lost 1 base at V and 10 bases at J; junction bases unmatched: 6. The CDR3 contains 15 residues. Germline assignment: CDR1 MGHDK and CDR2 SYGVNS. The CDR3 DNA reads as TGTGCCAGCAGTGAATCCCAGGGGACAGGCTCACCCCTCCACTTT. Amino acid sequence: CASSESQGTGSPLHF.

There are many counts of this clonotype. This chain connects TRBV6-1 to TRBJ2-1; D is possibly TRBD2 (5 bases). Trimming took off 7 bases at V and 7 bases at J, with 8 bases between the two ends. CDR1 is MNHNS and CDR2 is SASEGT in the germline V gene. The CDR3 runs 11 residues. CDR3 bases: TGTGCCAGCATGGGAGTGAATGAGCAGTTCTTC. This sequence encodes CASMGVNEQFF.

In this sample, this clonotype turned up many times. CDR3 sequence reads: CASSVAGTGVGETQYF. The CDR3 DNA sequence: TGTGCCAGCAGCGTCGCCGGGACAGGGGTAGGGGAGACCCAGTACTTC. The chain uses TRBV9 and TRBJ2-5; the match to TRBD1 covers 10 bases. The V gene end was trimmed by 2 bases and the J gene end by 5 bases; junction bases not matched to a gene: 9. The CDR3 consists of 16 residues. The germline V gene has CDR1 SGDLS and CDR2 YYNGEE.

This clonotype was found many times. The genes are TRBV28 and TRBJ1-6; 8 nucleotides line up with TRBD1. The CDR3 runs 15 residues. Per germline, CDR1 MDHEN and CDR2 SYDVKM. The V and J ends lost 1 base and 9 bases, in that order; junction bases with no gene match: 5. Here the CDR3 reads CASSLLSTGGSPLHF. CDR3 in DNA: TGTGCCAGCAGTTTATTGAGTACAGGGGGTTCACCCCTCCACTTT.

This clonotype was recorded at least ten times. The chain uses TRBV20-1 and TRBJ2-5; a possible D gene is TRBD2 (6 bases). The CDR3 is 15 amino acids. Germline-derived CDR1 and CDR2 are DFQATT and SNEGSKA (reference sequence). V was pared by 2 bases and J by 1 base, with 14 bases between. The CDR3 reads CSARKTGVIQETQYF. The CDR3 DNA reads TGCAGTGCTAGAAAAACGGGAGTGATCCAAGAGACCCAGTACTTC.

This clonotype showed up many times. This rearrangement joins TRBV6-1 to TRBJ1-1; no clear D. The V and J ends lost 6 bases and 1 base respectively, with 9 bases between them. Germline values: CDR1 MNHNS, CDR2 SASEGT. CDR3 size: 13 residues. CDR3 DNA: TGTGCCAGCAGCCCAGTGGGGAACACTGAAGCTTTCTTT. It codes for CASSPVGNTEAFF.

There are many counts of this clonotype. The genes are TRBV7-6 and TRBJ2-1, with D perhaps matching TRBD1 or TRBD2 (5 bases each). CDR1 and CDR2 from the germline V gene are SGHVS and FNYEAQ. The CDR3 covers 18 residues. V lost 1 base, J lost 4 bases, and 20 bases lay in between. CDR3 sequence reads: CASSLEGRGGRAYNEQFF. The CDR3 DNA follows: TGTGCCAGCAGCTTAGAGGGGAGAGGTGGGAGAGCGTACAATGAGCAGTTCTTC.

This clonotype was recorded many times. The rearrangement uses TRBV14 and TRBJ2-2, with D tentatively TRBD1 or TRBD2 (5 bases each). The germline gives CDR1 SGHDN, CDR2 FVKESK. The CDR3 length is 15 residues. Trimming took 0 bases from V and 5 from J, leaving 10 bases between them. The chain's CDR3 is CASSQDLGATGELFF. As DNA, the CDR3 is TGTGCCAGCAGCCAAGACCTCGGGGCGACCGGGGAGCTGTTTTTT.

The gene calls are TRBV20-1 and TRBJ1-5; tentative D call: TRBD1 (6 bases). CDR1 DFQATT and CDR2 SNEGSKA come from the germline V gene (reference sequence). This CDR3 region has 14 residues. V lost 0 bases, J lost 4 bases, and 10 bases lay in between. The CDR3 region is CSARDSQGNQPQHF. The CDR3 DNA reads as TGCAGTGCTAGAGATTCGCAGGGGAATCAGCCCCAGCATTTT.

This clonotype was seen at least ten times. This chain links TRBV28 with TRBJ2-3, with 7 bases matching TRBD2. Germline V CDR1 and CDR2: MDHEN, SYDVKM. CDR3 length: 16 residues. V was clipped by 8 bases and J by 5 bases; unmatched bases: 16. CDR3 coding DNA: TGTGCCAGCGGTCGCCAACTAGCGCCTCCGTTAGATACGCAGTATTTT. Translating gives CASGRQLAPPLDTQYF. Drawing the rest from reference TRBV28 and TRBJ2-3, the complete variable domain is DVKVTQSSRYLVKRTGEKVFLECVQDMDHENMFWYRQDPGLGLRLIYFSYDVKMKEKGDIPEGYSVSREKKERFSLILESASTNQTSMYLCASGRQLAPPLDTQYFGPGTRLTVL.

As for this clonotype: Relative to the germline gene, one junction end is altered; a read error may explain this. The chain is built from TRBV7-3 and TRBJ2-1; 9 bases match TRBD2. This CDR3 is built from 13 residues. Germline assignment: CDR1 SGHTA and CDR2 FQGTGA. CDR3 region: CASSGSSYNKQFF. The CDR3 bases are TGTGCCAGTAGCGGGAGCTCCTACAATAAGCAGTTCTTC.

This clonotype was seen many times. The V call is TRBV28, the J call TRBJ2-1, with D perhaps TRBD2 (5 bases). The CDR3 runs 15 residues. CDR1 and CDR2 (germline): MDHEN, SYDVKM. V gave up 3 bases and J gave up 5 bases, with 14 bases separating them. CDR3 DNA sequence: TGTGCCAGCAGTTTGATCCCCCTCGGGAACAATGAGCAGTTCTTC. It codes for CASSLIPLGNNEQFF.

The CDR3 region is CASSFNRIGQETQYF. The DNA for the CDR3 is TGCGCCAGCAGCTTTAACAGAATAGGCCAAGAGACCCAGTACTTC. The rearrangement joins TRBV5-1 to TRBJ2-5; D gene uncertain. The CDR3 contains 15 residues. Trimming cost V 2 bases and J 1 base, with 12 bases left between them. Germline V lookup: CDR1 SGHRS, CDR2 YFSETQ.

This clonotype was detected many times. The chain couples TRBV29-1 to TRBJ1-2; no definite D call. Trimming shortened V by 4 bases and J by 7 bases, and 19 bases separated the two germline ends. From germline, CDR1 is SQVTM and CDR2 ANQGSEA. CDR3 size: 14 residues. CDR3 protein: CSVAPSGRPAGYTF. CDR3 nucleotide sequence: TGCAGCGTTGCACCTAGCGGACGGCCGGCTGGCTACACCTTC.

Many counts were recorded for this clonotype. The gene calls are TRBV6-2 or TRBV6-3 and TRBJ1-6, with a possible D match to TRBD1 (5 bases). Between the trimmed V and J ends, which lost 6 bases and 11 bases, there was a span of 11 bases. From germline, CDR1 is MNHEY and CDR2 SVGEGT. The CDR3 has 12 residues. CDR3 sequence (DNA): TGTGCCAGCAGAGAAGAGGGGACACCCCTCCACTTT. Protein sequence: CASREEGTPLHF.